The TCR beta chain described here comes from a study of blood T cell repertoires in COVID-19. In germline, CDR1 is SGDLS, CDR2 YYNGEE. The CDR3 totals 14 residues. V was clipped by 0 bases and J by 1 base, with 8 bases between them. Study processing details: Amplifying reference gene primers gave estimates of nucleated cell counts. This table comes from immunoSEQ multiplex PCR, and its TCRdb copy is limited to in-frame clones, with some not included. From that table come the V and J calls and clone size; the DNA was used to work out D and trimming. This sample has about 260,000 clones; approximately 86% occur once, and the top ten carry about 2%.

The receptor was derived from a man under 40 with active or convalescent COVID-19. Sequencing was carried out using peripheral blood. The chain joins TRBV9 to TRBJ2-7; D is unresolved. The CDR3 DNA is TGTGCCAGCAGCGTAGGGTCCAGTTCCTACGAGCAGTACTTC. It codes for CASSVGSSSYEQYF.